This TCR beta chain is drawn from a study of Ad26.COV2.S vaccination and SARS-CoV-2 variants. The treatment is: some 19 received Ad26.COV2.S at low or high dose, single or two shots; a few received placebo; per-sample allocation not given. Samples analyzed were those drawn on day 63 after the first vaccine or placebo injection. Repertoires were generated with immunoSEQ multiplex PCR, while TCRdb's copy carries only in-frame clones and drops some. The table lists roughly 400,000 clones, 75% to 90% of them singletons. The germline V gene encodes CDR1 KGHDR and CDR2 SFDVKD. The CDR3 covers 16 residues. Points on this clone: The junction does not match germline at one end; this may be a read error.

The sequencing here drew on peripheral blood, taken in a trial of Ad26.COV2.S vaccine versus placebo. This chain links TRBV24-1 with TRBJ1-5; D remains ambiguous. The TCR was taken from a person between 18 and 59 years old who received the Ad26.COV2.S COVID-19 vaccine or a placebo. CDR3 DNA: TGTGCCACCAGTGATTCTTTACAGAATAGCAATCAGCCCCAACATTTT. This translates into CATSDSLQNSNQPQHF.